This T cell receptor beta chain stems from a study of blood T cell repertoires in COVID-19 (dated by TCRdb to 2018 to 2021). With respect to the entire study: Samples from collaborators originated in the United States, Italy and Spain and spanned both the acute and convalescent phases of COVID-19. A de-identified subject ID, COVID-19 status, age in years and sex were almost always included in the sample metadata. The material from the prospective study consisted of cDNA or gDNA derived from T cells, B-cell-depleted T cells, or PBMCs. The samples were drawn from two sources: the first 160 participants of the ongoing ImmuneRACE study, and 1,254 subjects contributed by 6 global collaborators. Where available, HLA class I and class II types were taken from metadata supplied by the sample provider and were not determined by assay-based typing. Subjects who had been exposed to COVID-19, were actively infected with it, or had recovered from it provided the deeply sampled blood TCRbeta repertoires that made up the dataset. A freely available public database, intended as a resource for researchers studying the immune response to SARS-CoV-2, is where the repertoires were released. Overall study outcomes, separate from this receptor: How much clinical and demographic metadata was included differed by source and by participant, and the metadata was provided uncurated.

The collaborating institutions used their own protocols to collect whole blood in K2EDTA tubes. For TCRbeta analysis, collaborators shipped samples as frozen whole blood, isolated PBMCs, or DNA extracted from either of those sample types. Including cysteine and phenylalanine, the CDR3 has 12 amino acids. Only the CDR3 region is kept as DNA, spanning 36 bases read in frame from base 1. At the junction V is shortened by 4 bases and J by 4 bases, with 5 bases in between. As encoded in the germline V gene, CDR1 is SGHDN while CDR2 is FVKESK. TCRbeta CDR3 regions were amplified from genomic DNA by means of the immunoSEQ Assay, a bias-controlled multiplex PCR. On the study's bioinformatics: The number of nucleated cells in each sample was estimated from the amplification of reference gene primers within the assay. To quantify the absolute abundance of each unique TCRbeta CDR3 rearrangement, sequence reads were collapsed and filtered. For each sample, productive Simpson clonality was calculated as the square root of Simpson's diversity index across productive rearrangements. In its TCRdb copy, this immuneACCESS table keeps in-frame sequences only and misses some clones. Where compared with another copy, unresolved V genes explain less than half of these, and the others have no known cause. Clonal size and the V and J genes are those of that table, whereas D and trimming came from the DNA. This sample is represented by approximately 65,000 clones; 80% to 90% of them were singletons. The top ten hold more than 0.95% of the sample.

This clone came up a few times. Its cognate antigen has yet to be identified. No quality values exist for individual bases; no much larger clone is one base distant. Sample: peripheral blood. The V gene is TRBV14 and the J gene is TRBJ1-3; no D gene can be assigned with confidence. The receptor was isolated from a man aged 35-49 years with acute or convalescent COVID-19. The sequenced DNA is TGTGCCAGCAGCCCGGGGGGAAACACCATATATTTT. Its coded protein is CASSPGGNTIYF.